Presented here are 20 T cell receptor beta chains from one specimen sequenced in a study of T cell responses to AZD1222 COVID-19 vaccine. The protocol was immunoSEQ multiplex PCR, while the TCRdb copy is restricted to in-frame clones and leaves out a portion. The sample shows 150,000 to 200,000 clones, 85% to 90% of them seen only once. The sequencing used peripheral blood, collected on day 0 of AZD1222 vaccination. All receptors derive from an adult in good health.

The chain uses TRBV7-2 and TRBJ2-3, with 11 nucleotides matching TRBD2. The junction had 13 bases not matched to a gene; V was cut back by 7 bases and J by 1 base. Germline CDR1 reads SGHTA; CDR2 reads FQGNSA. The length of the CDR3 is 18 residues. The CDR3 loop reads CASTLGSGRGSGTDTQYF. The CDR3, as DNA: TGTGCCAGCACCCTAGGTAGCGGGAGGGGCTCGGGCACAGATACGCAGTATTTT.

This chain connects TRBV9 to TRBJ2-3; TRBD1 matches at 11 bases. This CDR3 contains 17 residues. J was trimmed by 2 bases and V by 0 bases; bases with no gene match: 5. From germline, CDR1 is SGDLS and CDR2 YYNGEE. CDR3 DNA: TGTGCCAGCAGCGTAGAGGGGACAGGGGGACTCACAGATACGCAGTATTTT. Protein: CASSVEGTGGLTDTQYF.

The genes are TRBV24-1 and TRBJ2-5; the match to TRBD2 covers 10 bases. CDR3 length: 16 amino acids. In germline, CDR1 is KGHDR, CDR2 SFDVKD. The trim removed 5 bases at V and 5 bases at J, leaving 10 bases unmatched. CDR3: CATSAASGGGKETQYF. As DNA, the CDR3 is TGTGCCACCAGTGCAGCTAGCGGGGGAGGGAAGGAGACCCAGTACTTC.

The chain links TRBV7-2 to TRBJ2-5, with D perhaps matching TRBD2 (5 bases). The CDR3 has 15 residues. With 1 base removed from V and 3 bases from J, the gap between germline ends came to 12 bases. The V gene's germline CDR1 is SGHTA and CDR2 FQGNSA. The CDR3 protein is CASSLDRTQKETQYF. DNA for the CDR3: TGTGCCAGCAGCTTAGATCGGACTCAGAAAGAGACCCAGTACTTC.

CDR3 nucleotides: TGCGCCAGCAGATGGGGGTCCCAGGGGACAAAAGAGACCCAGTACTTC. This sequence encodes CASRWGSQGTKETQYF. This rearrangement joins TRBV5-1 to TRBJ2-5, with D possibly TRBD1 on 6 matching bases. CDR1 and CDR2 (germline): SGHRS, YFSETQ. V lost 5 bases and J lost 3, with 20 bases in between. This CDR3 region has 16 residues.

This clone was found once. The V and J genes are TRBV29-1 and TRBJ2-1; 8 bases line up with TRBD2. Germline trimming cut 6 bases from V and 7 bases from J; bases unmatched to any gene: 5. CDR3 size: 12 residues. Germline CDR1 SQVTM, CDR2 ANQGSEA. CDR3 sequence: CSVPAGGNEQFF. The DNA for the CDR3 is TGCAGCGTCCCCGCGGGGGGTAATGAGCAGTTCTTC.

This rearrangement joins TRBV11-2 to TRBJ2-1, with D maybe TRBD2 (5 bases). The CDR3 is 13 residues long. Germline V gene sequence: CDR1 SGHAT, CDR2 FQNNGV. Trimming stripped 5 bases from V and 9 bases from J, with 14 bases between. CDR3 nucleotide sequence: TGTGCCAGCAGCCCCTCAGACCGGGGTGAGCAGTTCTTC. Encoded protein: CASSPSDRGEQFF.

The V call is TRBV10-3, the J call TRBJ2-7, with TRBD2 identical over 7 bases. J gave up 2 bases and V 3 bases, and 4 bases lay outside the gene matches. The CDR3 sequence is 14 residues long. Germline V gene sequence: CDR1 ENHRY, CDR2 SYGVKD. The CDR3 here is CAISDGEGTYEQYF. The CDR3 DNA reads as TGTGCCATCAGTGATGGGGAGGGGACCTACGAGCAGTACTTC.

This clone showed up just a few times. A junction boundary mismatches the germline segment, possibly from a read error. The chain carries TRBV19 and TRBJ2-7; TRBD1 matches 7 bases. The CDR3 spans 14 residues. Germline-derived CDR1 and CDR2 are LNHDA and SQIVND (reference sequence). Here the CDR3 DNA reads TGTGCCAGTGGTATGACAGGGAGCTCCTACGAGCAGTACTTC. Translation: CASGMTGSSYEQYF.

This chain connects TRBV5-1 to TRBJ2-7; D assignment may be TRBD1 or TRBD2 (5 bases each). V was pared by 2 bases and J by 4 bases, with 16 bases between. The germline gives CDR1 SGHRS, CDR2 YFSETQ. The CDR3 consists of 15 residues. The CDR3 sequence is CASSFITGGGYEQYF. In nucleotides, the CDR3 is TGCGCCAGCAGCTTCATAACAGGAGGTGGTTACGAGCAGTACTTC.

This chain connects TRBV27 to TRBJ1-6; tentative D call: TRBD1 (5 bases). The CDR3 runs to 14 residues. V gave up 3 bases and J gave up 11 bases, with 14 bases separating them. Per germline, CDR1 MNHEY and CDR2 SMNVEV (reference sequence). The CDR3 spells CASSFNSREAPLHF. DNA for the CDR3: TGTGCCAGCAGTTTTAATAGCAGGGAGGCACCCCTCCACTTT.

The chain recombines TRBV11-1 with TRBJ2-5, with 8 bases lining up with TRBD2. Germline CDR1 and CDR2: SGHAT and FQDESV (reference sequence). The CDR3 length is 16 residues. The V and J ends lost 5 bases and 4 bases, in that order; junction bases with no gene match: 12. In DNA form, the CDR3 reads TGTGCCAGCAGCCAGGTAGAACTAGCGGAGGGAGAGACCCAGTACTTC. This codes for CASSQVELAEGETQYF. Based on the CDR3 plus reference TRBV11-1 and TRBJ2-5, the full variable domain is EAEVAQSPRYKITEKSQAVAFWCDPISGHATLYWYRQILGQGPELLVQFQDESVVDDSQLPKDRFSAERLKGVDSTLKIQPAELGDSAMYLCASSQVELAEGETQYFGPGTRLLVL.

V usage is TRBV7-2 and J usage is TRBJ1-1; D remains ambiguous. Per germline, CDR1 SGHTA and CDR2 FQGNSA. Trimming removed 1 base at V and 0 bases at J, with 3 bases between. The CDR3 covers 13 residues. The CDR3 loop is CASSLVLNTEAFF. The CDR3 coding sequence is TGTGCCAGCAGCTTAGTTTTGAACACTGAAGCTTTCTTT. Supplemented by reference TRBV7-2 and TRBJ1-1, the full variable domain reads GAGVSQSPSNKVTEKGKDVELRCDPISGHTALYWYRQSLGQGLEFLIYFQGNSAPDKSGLPSDRFSAERTGGSVSTLTIQRTQQEDSAVYLCASSLVLNTEAFFGQGTRLTVV.

This clone was observed a single time. The chain carries TRBV28 and TRBJ2-7; D not resolved. The germline V gene encodes CDR1 MDHEN and CDR2 SYDVKM. This CDR3 region has 12 residues. V shed 7 bases and J shed 4 bases, with 11 bases lying between them. Written as DNA, the CDR3 is TGTGCCAGCAACCTCGTGGGTTACGAGCAGTACTTC. It yields the protein CASNLVGYEQYF. The complete variable domain, with remaining parts taken from reference TRBV28 and TRBJ2-7, reads DVKVTQSSRYLVKRTGEKVFLECVQDMDHENMFWYRQDPGLGLRLIYFSYDVKMKEKGDIPEGYSVSREKKERFSLILESASTNQTSMYLCASNLVGYEQYFGPGTRLTVT.

The chain couples TRBV9 to TRBJ1-2; 7 bases agree with TRBD1. The CDR3 is 15 residues long. V gave up 4 bases and J gave up 4 bases; unmatched junction bases: 10. Germline V gene sequence: CDR1 SGDLS, CDR2 YYNGEE. CDR3 sequence (DNA): TGTGCCAGCAGCCCTGGGACAGTGGGCATCTATGGCTACACCTTC. This sequence encodes CASSPGTVGIYGYTF.

This chain joins TRBV6-2 or TRBV6-3 and TRBJ2-5, with 7 bases lining up with TRBD2. Germline V CDR1 and CDR2: MNHEY, SVGEGT. The CDR3 is 16 residues long. Trimming removed 2 bases from V and 1 base from J; junction bases left unmatched: 7. The CDR3 DNA is TGTGCCAGCAGTTACGGAGGCGGGGGACCCCAAGAGACCCAGTACTTC. The encoded protein is CASSYGGGGPQETQYF.

The V and J genes are TRBV4-3 and TRBJ2-2, with D possibly being TRBD1 (5 bases). CDR1 LGHNA and CDR2 YSLEER come from the germline V gene. The CDR3 length is 14 residues. Deletions cut 3 bases from V and 0 bases from J, with 5 bases between. The CDR3 reads CASSHRANTGELFF. The CDR3 DNA sequence: TGCGCCAGCAGCCACAGGGCGAACACCGGGGAGCTGTTTTTT.

The J gene is TRBJ2-2, the V gene TRBV19; 15 bases fit TRBD2. The CDR3 is 16 amino acids. Germline V gene sequence: CDR1 LNHDA, CDR2 SQIVND (reference sequence). After removal of 8 bases from V and 5 bases from J, the junction contained 6 bases not matched to a gene. CDR3 sequence reads: CASAGLAGGGTGELFF. The CDR3 DNA reads TGTGCCAGTGCGGGACTAGCGGGGGGAGGGACCGGGGAGCTGTTTTTT.

The J gene is TRBJ2-5, the V gene TRBV3-1 (or the pseudogene TRBV3-2), with D unclear. Germline-derived CDR1 and CDR2 are LGHDT and YNNKEL (reference sequence). The germline V and J ends were trimmed by 1 base and 10 bases, with 13 bases remaining between them. CDR3 length equals 13 residues. In DNA, the CDR3 is TGTGCCAGCAGCCAAGGCCCCACGGGCTACCAGTACTTC. Encoded protein: CASSQGPTGYQYF.

The V call is TRBV28, the J call TRBJ1-2; 7 bases are a match to TRBD1. CDR1 and CDR2 (germline): MDHEN, SYDVKM. Trimming at V came to 4 bases and at J to 8 bases, leaving 4 bases not matched to a gene. This CDR3 region has 12 residues. CDR3 sequence reads: CASSSQGSGYTF. The CDR3 DNA sequence: TGTGCCAGCAGTTCACAGGGGAGCGGCTACACCTTC.